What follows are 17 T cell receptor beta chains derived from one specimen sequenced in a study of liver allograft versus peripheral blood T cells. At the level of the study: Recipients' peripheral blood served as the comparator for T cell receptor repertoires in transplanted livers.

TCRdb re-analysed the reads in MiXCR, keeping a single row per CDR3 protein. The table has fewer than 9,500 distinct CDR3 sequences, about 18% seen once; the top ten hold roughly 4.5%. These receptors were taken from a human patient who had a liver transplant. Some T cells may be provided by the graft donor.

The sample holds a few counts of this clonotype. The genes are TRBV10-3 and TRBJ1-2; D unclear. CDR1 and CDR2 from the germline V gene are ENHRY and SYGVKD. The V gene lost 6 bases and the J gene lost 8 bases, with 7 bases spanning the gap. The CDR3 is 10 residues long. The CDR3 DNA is TGTGCCATCAGGAACGAAGGCTACACCTTC. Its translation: CAIRNEGYTF.

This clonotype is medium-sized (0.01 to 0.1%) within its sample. Here the CDR3 reads CASSPGVHNYGYTF. CDR3 DNA sequence: TGTGCCAGCAGCCCAGGGGTCCATAACTATGGCTACACCTTC. The rearrangement joins TRBV7-2 to TRBJ1-2; maybe TRBD1 (6 bases). The CDR3 length is 14 residues. Germline assignment: CDR1 SGHTA and CDR2 FQGNSA. Trimming left V 5 bases short and J 1 base short, with 11 bases between.

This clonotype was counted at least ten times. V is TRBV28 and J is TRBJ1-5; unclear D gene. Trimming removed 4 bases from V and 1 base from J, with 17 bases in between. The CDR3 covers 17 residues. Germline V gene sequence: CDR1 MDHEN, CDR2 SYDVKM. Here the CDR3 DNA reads TGTGCCAGCAGTTCCTTTAGTCTTTCTGGGAGCAATCAGCCCCAGCATTTT. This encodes CASSSFSLSGSNQPQHF. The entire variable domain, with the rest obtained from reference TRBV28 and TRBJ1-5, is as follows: DVKVTQSSRYLVKRTGEKVFLECVQDMDHENMFWYRQDPGLGLRLIYFSYDVKMKEKGDIPEGYSVSREKKERFSLILESASTNQTSMYLCASSSFSLSGSNQPQHFGDGTRLSIL.

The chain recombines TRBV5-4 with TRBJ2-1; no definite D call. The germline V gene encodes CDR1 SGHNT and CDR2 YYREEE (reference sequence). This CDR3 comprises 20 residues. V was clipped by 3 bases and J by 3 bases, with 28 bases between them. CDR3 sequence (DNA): TGTGCCAGCAGCTCCCCCCGGTTTCGAGCAGACTCACCTTTCTACAATGAGCAGTTCTTC. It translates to CASSSPRFRADSPFYNEQFF.

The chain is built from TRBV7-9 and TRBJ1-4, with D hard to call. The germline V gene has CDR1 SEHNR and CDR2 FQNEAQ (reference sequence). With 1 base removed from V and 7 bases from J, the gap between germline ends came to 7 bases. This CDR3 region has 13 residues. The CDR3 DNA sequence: TGTGCCAGCAGCTTAGTAATAACTGAAAAACTGTTTTTT. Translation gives CASSLVITEKLFF.

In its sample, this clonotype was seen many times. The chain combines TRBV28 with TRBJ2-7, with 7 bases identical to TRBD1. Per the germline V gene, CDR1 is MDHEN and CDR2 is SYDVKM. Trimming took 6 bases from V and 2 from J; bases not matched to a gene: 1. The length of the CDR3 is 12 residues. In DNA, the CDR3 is TGTGCCAGCAGCGACAGGGCCTACGAGCAGTACTTC. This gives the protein CASSDRAYEQYF.

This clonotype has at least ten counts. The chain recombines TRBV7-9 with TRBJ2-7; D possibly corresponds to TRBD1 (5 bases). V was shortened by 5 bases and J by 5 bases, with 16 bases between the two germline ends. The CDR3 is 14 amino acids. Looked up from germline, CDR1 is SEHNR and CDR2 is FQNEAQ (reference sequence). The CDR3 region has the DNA TGTGCCAGCAGCCCCGGAAGGGGCCGGGACGAGCAGTACTTC. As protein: CASSPGRGRDEQYF.

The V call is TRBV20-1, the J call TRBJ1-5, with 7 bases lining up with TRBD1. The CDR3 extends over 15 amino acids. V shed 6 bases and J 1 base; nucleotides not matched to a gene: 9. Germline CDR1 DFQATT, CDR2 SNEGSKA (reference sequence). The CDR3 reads CSALGQAPSNQPQHF. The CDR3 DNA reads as TGCAGTGCACTCGGACAGGCCCCGAGCAATCAGCCCCAGCATTTT.

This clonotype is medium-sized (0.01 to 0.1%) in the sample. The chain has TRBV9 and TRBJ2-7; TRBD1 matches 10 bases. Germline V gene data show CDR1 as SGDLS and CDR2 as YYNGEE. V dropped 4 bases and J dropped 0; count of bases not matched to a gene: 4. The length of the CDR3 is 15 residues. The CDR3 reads CASSPRTGGSYEQYF. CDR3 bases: TGTGCCAGCAGCCCCCGGACAGGGGGCTCCTACGAGCAGTACTTC.

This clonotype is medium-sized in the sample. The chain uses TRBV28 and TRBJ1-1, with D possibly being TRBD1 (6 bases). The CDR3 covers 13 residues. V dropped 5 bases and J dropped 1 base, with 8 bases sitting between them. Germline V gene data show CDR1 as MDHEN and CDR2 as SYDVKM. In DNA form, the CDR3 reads TGTGCCAGCAGTGGGACACCGAACACTGAAGCTTTCTTT. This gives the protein CASSGTPNTEAFF. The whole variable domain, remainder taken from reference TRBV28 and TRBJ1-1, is DVKVTQSSRYLVKRTGEKVFLECVQDMDHENMFWYRQDPGLGLRLIYFSYDVKMKEKGDIPEGYSVSREKKERFSLILESASTNQTSMYLCASSGTPNTEAFFGQGTRLTVV.

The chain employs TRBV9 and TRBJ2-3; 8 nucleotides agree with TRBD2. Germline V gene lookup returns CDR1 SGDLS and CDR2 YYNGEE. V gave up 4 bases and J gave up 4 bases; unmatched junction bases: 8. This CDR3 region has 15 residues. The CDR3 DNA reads TGTGCCAGCAGCCTCAGGATAGCGGGATCAGATACGCAGTATTTT. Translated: CASSLRIAGSDTQYF.

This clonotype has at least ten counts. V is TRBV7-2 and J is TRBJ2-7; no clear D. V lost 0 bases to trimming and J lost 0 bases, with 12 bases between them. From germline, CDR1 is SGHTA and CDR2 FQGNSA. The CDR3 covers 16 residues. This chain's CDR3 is CASSLAPDTISYEQYF. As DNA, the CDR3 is TGTGCCAGCAGCTTAGCCCCTGACACGATCTCCTACGAGCAGTACTTC.

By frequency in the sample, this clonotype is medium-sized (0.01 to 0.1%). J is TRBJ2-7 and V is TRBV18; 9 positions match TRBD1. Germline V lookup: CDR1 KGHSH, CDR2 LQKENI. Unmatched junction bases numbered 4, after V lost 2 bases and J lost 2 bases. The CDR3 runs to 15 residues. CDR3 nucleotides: TGTGCCAGCTCACCAGGACAGGGGAGTACCTACGAGCAGTACTTC. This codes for CASSPGQGSTYEQYF.

In DNA, the CDR3 is TGTGCCAGCAGTTTGCTTAGGGCAAGCTCCTACGAGCAGTACTTC. Amino acid sequence: CASSLLRASSYEQYF. This chain uses TRBV28 with TRBJ2-7; D not certain. CDR3 size: 15 residues. V lost 3 bases to trimming and J lost 0 bases, with 12 bases between them. Germline CDR1 reads MDHEN; CDR2 reads SYDVKM.

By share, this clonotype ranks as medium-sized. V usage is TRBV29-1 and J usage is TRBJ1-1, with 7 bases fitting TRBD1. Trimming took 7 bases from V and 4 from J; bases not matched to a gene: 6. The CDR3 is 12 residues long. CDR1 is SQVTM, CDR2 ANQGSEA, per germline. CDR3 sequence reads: CSDRTGGTEAFF. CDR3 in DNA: TGCAGCGATCGGACAGGAGGCACTGAAGCTTTCTTT. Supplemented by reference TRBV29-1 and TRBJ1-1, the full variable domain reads SAVISQKPSRDICQRGTSLTIQCQVDSQVTMMFWYRQQPGQSLTLIATANQGSEATYESGFVIDKFPISRPNLTFSTLTVSNMSPEDSSIYLCSDRTGGTEAFFGQGTRLTVV.

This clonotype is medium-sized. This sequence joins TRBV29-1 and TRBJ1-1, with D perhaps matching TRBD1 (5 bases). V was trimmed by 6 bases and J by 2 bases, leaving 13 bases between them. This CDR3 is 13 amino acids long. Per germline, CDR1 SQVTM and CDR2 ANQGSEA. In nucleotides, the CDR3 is TGCAGCGTGACCTCAGACAGAAACACTGAAGCTTTCTTT. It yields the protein CSVTSDRNTEAFF.

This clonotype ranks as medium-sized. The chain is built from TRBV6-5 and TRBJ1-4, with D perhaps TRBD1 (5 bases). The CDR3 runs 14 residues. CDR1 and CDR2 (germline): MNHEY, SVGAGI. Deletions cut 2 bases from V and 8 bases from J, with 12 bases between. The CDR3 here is CASSYANGGEKLFF. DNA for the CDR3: TGTGCCAGCAGTTACGCGAATGGGGGAGAAAAACTGTTTTTT.